This record looks at one T cell receptor (beta chain) sequence and its context. What this receptor recognizes is not known. Per-base quality was not reported, and no clone a single base away is much larger than it. The source of the sample is a study of PD-L1 blockade in urothelial cancer (dated by TCRdb to the late 2010s). Context from the whole study: Therapy was started in the mid-2010s for all patients, and atezolizumab 1,200 mg was administered intravenously every 3 weeks. Whole exome sequencing and RNA sequencing of pretreatment tumors were performed alongside TCR sequencing in the same patients. Pretreatment tumor samples, along with matched peripheral blood serially collected before and after atezolizumab treatment, were subjected to TCR sequencing. Durable clinical benefit was achieved by nine patients and was not achieved by 20 patients. About nine tenths of the roughly 29 patients were identified as males with urothelial cancer of bladder origin, and a prior smoking history was reported by 18 of 29 patients. Blood samples were analyzed at 3 weeks after treatment start (second dose) and at 6 weeks after treatment start. Progression-free survival longer than 6 months counted as durable clinical benefit, and TCR features were additionally tested against both progression-free and overall survival. Pretreatment blood TCR-seq was available for 30 or so patients, at least one posttreatment blood collection was obtained for 25 or so patients, and tumor TCR-seq was available for 25 or so patients. An ECOG performance status of 0 or 1 was recorded for the patients, and 0 to 3 prior chemotherapy regimens had been received by the patients. An exploratory multi-omic analysis was conducted of the somatic, immune and clinical correlates of response to PD-L1 blockade with atezolizumab in urothelial cancer. A median of 141,255 T cells and tens of thousands of unique TCRs was obtained from blood samples, and a median clonality of around 0.072 was observed.

For CDR1 and CDR2, the germline V gene lists MNHNS and SASEGT. Measured from the cysteine to the phenylalanine, the CDR3 is 14 residues long. The kept DNA is CDR3 alone, 42 bases in frame from the first base. V was cut back by 2 bases and J by 3 bases, leaving a gap of 10 bases between them. What the authors observed across the whole study: Improved progression-free and overall survival was associated with having pretreatment peripheral blood TCR clonality below the median. Because the sample size was small (n ≈ 28) and many of the analyses were exploratory, the results are meant to be hypothesis-generating. Among patients with durable benefit, tumor-associated TCR clones showed greater expansion in peripheral blood 3 weeks after treatment started (n ≈ 24, p = 0.022).

Each PCR received spiked-in synthetic TCR analog templates so that absolute template abundance could be estimated from read counts. The immunoSEQ assay was used to amplify TCRbeta CDR3 regions from genomic DNA with bias-controlled V and J gene primers. Sequencing of rearranged TCRbeta segments was done at approximately 20X coverage. Concerning the study's data processing: Clustering was used to correct sequencing errors, and CDR3s were annotated against IMGT so that V, D and J genes could be assigned. Out-of-frame and stop-codon sequences were excluded, and only productive TCRbeta rearrangements were used in downstream analyses. Clonality was calculated as one minus the Shannon entropy normalized by the log of the number of unique productive sequences. Clones differing between time points or between blood and tumor were identified by Fisher's exact test with Benjamini-Hochberg correction at adjusted p below 0.01. The table was pulled from immuneACCESS by TCRdb, which kept in-frame rearrangements only. Such tables lose some clones; where checked, under half of the loss comes from unresolved V genes, and the rest has no known cause. V, J and clone size reflect that table, while D and trimming were determined from the DNA. The sample includes roughly 52,000 clones, with 79% observed a single time. The ten largest clones take up about 9.4% of the sample.

This sample's time point label indicates: pretreatment peripheral blood. The cohort included roughly 29 patients with locally advanced or metastatic urothelial carcinoma who were treated at Memorial Sloan Kettering on a trial protocol. Peripheral blood mononuclear cells were collected from each patient pretreatment and during treatment, giving between 1 and 8 total time points per patient. The Qiagen DNeasy Blood extraction kit was used to purify genomic DNA from total PBMCs and tumor samples. Collected pretreatment and during treatment, PBMCs were isolated and stored as previously described. The starting material was PBMCs, obtained around atezolizumab (anti-PD-L1) treatment. The receptor was isolated from a man in his 70s with urothelial cancer. The rearranged segments are TRBV6-1 and TRBJ2-5, and the D gene may be TRBD2, 6 bases matching. The DNA sequence is as follows: TGTGCCAGCAGTGAACGGAGGGCAAAAGAGACCCAGTACTTC. Translated, this gives CASSERRAKETQYF.